One and the same sample provided the 16 T cell receptor beta chains below, sequenced in a study of shared clonotypes between healthy human individuals. The method was immunoSEQ multiplex PCR; TCRdb's version includes in-frame clones alone and lacks a portion of them. This repertoire shows some 2.4 million clones, 80% to 95% found once; its top ten account for around 0.4%. The sample consisted of naive CD4+ T cells from PBMCs. Subset of the sample: CD45RA+ positively selected. Receptor source: a man between 18 and 29 years old in good health. Some clones in this sample may be carry-over from other donors' samples.

CDR3 in amino acids: CASSQGTNQPQHF. CDR3 coding DNA: TGTGCCAGCAGCCAAGGGACCAATCAGCCCCAGCATTTT. This chain uses TRBV4-2 with TRBJ1-5; D gene uncertain. The CDR3 covers 13 residues. V lost 1 base and J lost 3, with 4 bases in between. CDR1 is LGHNA, CDR2 YNFKEQ, per germline.

This clone was recorded once. The gene calls are TRBV5-1 and TRBJ2-3; tentatively, D is TRBD2 (6 bases). Germline loops: CDR1 SGHRS, CDR2 YFSETQ. Trimming stripped 10 bases from V and 0 bases from J, with 12 bases between. CDR3 length: 13 amino acids. The CDR3 nucleotides read TGCGCCTCAGGCGGGGCTAGCACAGATACGCAGTATTTT. This encodes CASGGASTDTQYF.

The J gene is TRBJ2-3, the V gene TRBV13; D unresolved. Germline loops: CDR1 PRHDT, CDR2 FYEKMQ (reference sequence). The ends were cut back, 3 bases at V and 1 base at J, with 14 bases in the middle. The CDR3 has 16 residues. Here the CDR3 DNA reads TGTGCCAGCAGCTTTCACTCCTTTAACGGCACAGATACGCAGTATTTT. Protein: CASSFHSFNGTDTQYF.

The chain uses TRBV28 and TRBJ2-2; D possibly matches TRBD1 or TRBD2 (5 bases each). The CDR3 sequence is 15 residues long. Per germline, CDR1 MDHEN and CDR2 SYDVKM. The V gene lost 3 bases and the J gene lost 5 bases, with 13 bases spanning the gap. In DNA, the CDR3 is TGTGCCAGCAGTTTTGTCGGGGCTAGGACCGGGGAGCTGTTTTTT. The encoded protein is CASSFVGARTGELFF.

To note about this clone: The junction differs from germline at one of its ends, possibly a read error. The chain combines TRBV14 with TRBJ1-1; tentative D call: TRBD1 (6 bases). The V gene's germline CDR1 is SGHDN and CDR2 FVKESK. This CDR3 region has 16 residues. CDR3 sequence (DNA): TGTGCCAGCAGCCAACGGCTCAGGGGATTGAAGACTGAAGCTTTCTTT. Amino acid sequence: CASSQRLRGLKTEAFF.

This chain uses TRBV7-8 with TRBJ2-7, with 9 positions matching TRBD1. The germline V gene has CDR1 SGHVS and CDR2 FQNEAQ. The CDR3 is 14 amino acids. Losses at the gene ends were 5 bases for V and 4 bases for J; bases not matched to a gene: 6. The CDR3 region is CASSIRDRAYEQYF. In nucleotides, the CDR3 is TGTGCCAGCAGCATCCGGGACAGGGCTTACGAGCAGTACTTC.

This chain connects TRBV5-1 to TRBJ2-5; 11 bases fit TRBD1. The V gene end was trimmed by 0 bases and the J gene end by 4 bases; junction bases not matched to a gene: 5. CDR1 is SGHRS and CDR2 is YFSETQ in the germline V gene. The CDR3 is made up of 16 amino acids. The CDR3 loop is CASSLAGQGALETQYF. In nucleotides, the CDR3 is TGCGCCAGCAGCTTGGCCGGACAGGGGGCTTTAGAGACCCAGTACTTC.

This rearrangement joins TRBV29-1 to TRBJ2-3, with D possibly called TRBD1 or TRBD2 (5 bases each). V lost 6 bases and J lost 1, with 11 bases in between. The V gene's germline CDR1 is SQVTM and CDR2 ANQGSEA. CDR3 size: 13 residues. This CDR3 reads CSVGTLGTDTQYF. DNA for the CDR3: TGCAGCGTAGGGACCCTGGGCACAGATACGCAGTATTTT.

V gene TRBV15 combines with J gene TRBJ1-3, with D hard to call. The ends were cut back, 5 bases at V and 0 bases at J, with 8 bases in the middle. CDR1 LNHNV and CDR2 YYDKDF come from the germline V gene (reference sequence). This CDR3 contains 14 residues. CDR3 residues: CATSPTNSGNTIYF. For the CDR3, the DNA is TGTGCCACCAGCCCTACCAACTCTGGAAACACCATATATTTT.

The rearrangement links TRBV10-3 to TRBJ2-5; no firm D call. Judging by the DNA end, TRBJ2-7 fits better; the J call may be wrong. CDR3 length: 13 residues. The germline V gene has CDR1 ENHRY and CDR2 SYGVKD. The DNA for the CDR3 is TGTGCCATCAGTGACCCCACAGTCCACGAGCAGTACTTC. Its translation is CAISDPTVHEQYF.

The rearrangement joins TRBV29-1 to TRBJ2-7; D is ambiguous. Germline loops: CDR1 SQVTM, CDR2 ANQGSEA. The CDR3 has 15 amino acids. Trimming left V 6 bases short and J 0 bases short, with 18 bases between. The chain's CDR3 is CSVADRTPPSYEQYF. CDR3 coding DNA: TGCAGCGTGGCGGACCGCACCCCCCCCTCCTACGAGCAGTACTTC.

The chain joins TRBV23-1 to TRBJ2-3, with 8 bases lining up with TRBD2. TRBV23-1 falls under the ORF class, with uncertain function. Trimming took 3 bases from V and 4 from J; bases not matched to a gene: 12. This CDR3 spans 17 amino acids. CDR3 nucleotides: TGCGCCAGCAGTCATGGTCCGGGACCCGGGGGGGCAGATACGCAGTATTTT. Translated, it gives CASSHGPGPGGADTQYF.

The V gene is TRBV14, the J gene TRBJ1-3; D is unclear. CDR3 size: 15 residues. The ends were cut back, 5 bases at V and 4 bases at J, with 15 bases in the middle. Per germline, CDR1 SGHDN and CDR2 FVKESK. CDR3 nucleotide sequence: TGTGCCAGCAGCGCTACGTTGGGAGTCGGAAACACCATATATTTT. Translating it yields CASSATLGVGNTIYF.

The V gene is TRBV30, the J gene TRBJ2-5; D unclear. Near its end, the DNA agrees better with TRBJ2-7, so the J call may be wrong. Per the germline V gene, CDR1 is GTSNPN and CDR2 is SVGIG (reference sequence). CDR3 length equals 16 residues. CDR3 loop: CAWGSPQWVPGNEQYF. CDR3 in DNA: TGTGCCTGGGGGTCCCCCCAGTGGGTCCCGGGTAACGAGCAGTACTTC.

J is TRBJ2-5 and V is TRBV25-1; 9 bases map to TRBD2. The CDR3 is made up of 15 amino acids. CDR1 is MGHDK and CDR2 is SYGVNS in the germline V gene. The junction had 8 bases not matched to a gene; V was cut back by 4 bases and J by 5 bases. The CDR3 region is CASSVSGSLWETQYF. For the CDR3, the DNA is TGTGCCAGCAGTGTTAGCGGGAGTTTGTGGGAGACCCAGTACTTC.

This CDR3 reads CASSSSLSNQPQHF. DNA of the CDR3: TGTGCCAGCAGTTCATCACTTAGCAATCAGCCCCAGCATTTT. The chain carries TRBV6-6 and TRBJ1-5, with unresolved D. V was trimmed by 4 bases and J by 0 bases, leaving 7 bases between them. Germline-derived CDR1 and CDR2 are MNHNY and SVGAGI (reference sequence). CDR3 length: 14 amino acids.